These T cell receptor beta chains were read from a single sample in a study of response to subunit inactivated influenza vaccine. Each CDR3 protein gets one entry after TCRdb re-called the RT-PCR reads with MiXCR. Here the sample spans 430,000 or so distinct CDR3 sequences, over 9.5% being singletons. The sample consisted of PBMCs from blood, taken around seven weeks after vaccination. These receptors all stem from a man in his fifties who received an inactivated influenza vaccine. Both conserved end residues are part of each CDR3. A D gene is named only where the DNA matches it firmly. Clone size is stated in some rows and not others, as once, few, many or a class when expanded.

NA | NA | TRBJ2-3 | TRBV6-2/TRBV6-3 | CASSYSRDTQYF | TGTGCCAGCAGTTACTCGAGGGATACGCAGTATTTT
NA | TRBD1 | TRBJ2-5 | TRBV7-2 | CASSLVGTGVLETQYF | TGTGCCAGCAGCTTAGTAGGGACAGGGGTCTTGGAGACCCAGTACTTC
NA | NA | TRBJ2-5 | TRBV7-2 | CASSSRADGLLVTQYF | TGTGCCAGCAGCTCCAGAGCCGACGGGCTTTTGGTGACCCAGTACTTC
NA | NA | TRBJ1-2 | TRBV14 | CASSRFGTLDGYTF | TGTGCCAGCAGCCGTTTCGGGACGCTGGATGGCTACACCTTC
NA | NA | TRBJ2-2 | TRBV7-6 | CASGPLDRPNTGELFF | TGTGCCAGCGGTCCCTTAGACAGACCGAACACCGGGGAGCTGTTTTTT
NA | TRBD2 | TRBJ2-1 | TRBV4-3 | CASSQEPAGVYNEQFF | TGCGCCAGCAGCCAAGAACCGGCGGGAGTGTACAATGAGCAGTTCTTC
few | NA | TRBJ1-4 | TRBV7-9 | CASSGEVKLFF | TGTGCCAGCAGCGGCGAGGTAAAACTGTTTTTT
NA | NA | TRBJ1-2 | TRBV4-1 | CASSQFPGASGYGYTF | TGCGCCAGCAGCCAATTTCCGGGGGCGAGTGGGTATGGCTACACCTTC
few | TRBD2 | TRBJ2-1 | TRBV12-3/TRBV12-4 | CASSFPGTSGRNEQFF | TGTGCCAGCAGTTTTCCCGGGACTAGCGGGAGAAATGAGCAGTTCTTC
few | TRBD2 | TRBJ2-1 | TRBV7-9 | CASSSARGGTRWDEQFF | TGTGCCAGCAGCTCTGCCCGAGGCGGGACTAGATGGGATGAGCAGTTCTTC
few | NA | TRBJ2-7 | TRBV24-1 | CATSDLWGYEQYF | TGTGCCACCAGTGATTTATGGGGTTACGAGCAGTACTTC
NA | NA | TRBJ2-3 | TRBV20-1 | CSATRVGSTFTDTQYF | TGCAGTGCTACGCGGGTGGGATCAACTTTCACAGATACGCAGTATTTT
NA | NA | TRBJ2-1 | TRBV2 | CAAGLWAYNEQFF | TGTGCCGCAGGGCTATGGGCCTACAATGAGCAGTTCTTC
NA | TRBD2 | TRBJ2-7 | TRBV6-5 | CASSYSVTSRGLPYEQYF | TGTGCCAGCAGTTACTCTGTGACTAGCCGTGGTCTCCCTTACGAGCAGTACTTC
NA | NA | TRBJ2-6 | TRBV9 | CASSVAPGESGANVLTF | TGTGCCAGCAGCGTAGCCCCGGGGGAGTCTGGGGCCAACGTCCTGACTTTC
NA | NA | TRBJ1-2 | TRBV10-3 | CAISGTRDSYGYTF | TGTGCCATCAGCGGGACCCGGGACTCGTATGGCTACACCTTC
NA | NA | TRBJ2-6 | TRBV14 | CASSQDGPGSGANVLTF | TGTGCCAGCAGCCAAGATGGTCCGGGTAGTGGGGCCAACGTCCTGACTTTC
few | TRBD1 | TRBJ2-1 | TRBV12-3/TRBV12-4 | CASTETLGQNNEQFF | TGTGCCAGCACCGAAACCTTGGGACAGAACAATGAGCAGTTCTTC
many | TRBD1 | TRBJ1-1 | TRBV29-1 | CSVVHGDRGVFAEAFF | TGCAGCGTTGTACATGGGGACAGGGGTGTTTTCGCTGAAGCTTTCTTT
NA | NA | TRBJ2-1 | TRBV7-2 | CASSLASRATFYLRNEQFF | TGTGCCAGCAGCTTAGCCTCCAGGGCAACGTTTTATCTTAGGAATGAGCAGTTCTTC
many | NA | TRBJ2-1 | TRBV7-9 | CASSLSPGAGSYNEQFF | TGTGCCAGCAGCTTATCCCCGGGGGCAGGCTCCTACAATGAGCAGTTCTTC
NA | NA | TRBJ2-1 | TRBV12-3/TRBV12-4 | CASSRTTGNEQFF | TGTGCCAGCAGTCGGACTACGGGCAATGAGCAGTTCTTC
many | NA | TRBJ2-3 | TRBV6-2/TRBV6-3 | CASSSPADTQYF | TGTGCCAGCAGTTCTCCGGCGGATACGCAGTATTTT
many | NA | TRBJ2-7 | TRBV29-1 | CSVAQGGEQYF | TGCAGCGTTGCACAGGGCGGCGAGCAGTACTTC
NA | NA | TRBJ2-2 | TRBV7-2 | CASSPTKDGELFF | TGTGCCAGCAGCCCCACTAAGGACGGGGAGCTGTTTTTT
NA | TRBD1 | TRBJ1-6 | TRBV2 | CAGDRGSSPLHF | TGTGCCGGAGACAGGGGCAGTTCACCCCTCCACTTT
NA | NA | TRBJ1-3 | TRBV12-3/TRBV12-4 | CASSFEGAGNTIYF | TGTGCCAGCAGTTTTGAAGGAGCTGGAAACACCATATATTTT
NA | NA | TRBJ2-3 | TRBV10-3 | CAISGGSDTQYF | TGTGCCATCTCGGGGGGCTCAGATACGCAGTATTTT
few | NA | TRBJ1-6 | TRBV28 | CASSFIGAYNSPLHF | TGTGCCAGCAGTTTCATCGGTGCCTATAATTCACCCCTCCACTTT
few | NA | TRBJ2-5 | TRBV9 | CASSVLGAEETQYF | TGTGCCAGCAGCGTATTGGGGGCTGAAGAGACCCAGTACTTC
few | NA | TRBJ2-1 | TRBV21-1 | CASSKTTVNEQFF | TGTGCCAGCAGCAAAACTACCGTAAATGAGCAGTTCTTC
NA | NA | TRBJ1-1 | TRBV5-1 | CASSFQPGVNTEAFF | TGCGCCAGCAGCTTTCAGCCAGGGGTGAACACTGAAGCTTTCTTT
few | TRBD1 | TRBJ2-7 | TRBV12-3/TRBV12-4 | CASSEGGLGTYEQYF | TGTGCCAGCAGTGAAGGGGGCCTGGGGACCTACGAGCAGTACTTC
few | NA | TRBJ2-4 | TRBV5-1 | CASSIWVGAKNIQYF | TGCGCCAGCAGCATCTGGGTAGGGGCCAAAAACATTCAGTACTTC
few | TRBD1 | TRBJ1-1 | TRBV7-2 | CASSSQGPNTEAFF | TGTGCCAGCAGCTCACAGGGGCCCAACACTGAAGCTTTCTTT
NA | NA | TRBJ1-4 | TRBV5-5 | CASSRSDRYAYEKLFF | TGTGCCAGCAGCCGGTCGGACCGGTATGCTTATGAAAAACTGTTTTTT
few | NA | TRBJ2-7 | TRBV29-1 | CSVVNPQGRSYEQYF | TGCAGCGTTGTTAATCCCCAGGGAAGGTCCTACGAGCAGTACTTC
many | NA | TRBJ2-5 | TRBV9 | CASSSGTLVRGETQYF | TGTGCCAGCAGCTCCGGGACCCTCGTTCGCGGAGAGACCCAGTACTTC
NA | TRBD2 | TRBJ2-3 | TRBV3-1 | CASSPILAGDTDTQYF | TGTGCCAGCAGCCCCATACTAGCGGGGGACACAGATACGCAGTATTTT
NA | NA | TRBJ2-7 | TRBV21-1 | CASSSIPGQGARYEQYF | TGTGCCAGCAGCAGCATACCGGGACAGGGGGCTCGGTACGAGCAGTACTTC
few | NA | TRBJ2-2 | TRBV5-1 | CASSLMGTESGELFF | TGCGCCAGCAGCTTGATGGGGACTGAGTCCGGGGAGCTGTTTTTT
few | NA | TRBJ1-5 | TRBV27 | CASSLSGSVQPQHF | TGTGCCAGCAGTTTATCAGGGTCGGTTCAGCCCCAGCATTTT
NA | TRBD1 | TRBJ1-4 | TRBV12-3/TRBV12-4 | CASSLDRGQGGKLFF | TGTGCCAGCAGTTTGGACCGAGGACAGGGGGGAAAACTGTTTTTT
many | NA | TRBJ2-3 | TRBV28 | CASSKIKDTQYF | TGTGCCAGCAGCAAGATAAAAGATACGCAGTATTTT
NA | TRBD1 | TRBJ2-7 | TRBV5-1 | CASSLGGQGGRHEQYF | TGCGCCAGCAGCTTGGGGGGACAGGGGGGAAGGCACGAGCAGTACTTC
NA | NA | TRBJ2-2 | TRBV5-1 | CASSPQGLGTGELFF | TGCGCCAGCAGCCCCCAGGGGCTGGGGACCGGGGAGCTGTTTTTT
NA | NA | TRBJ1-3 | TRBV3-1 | CASSIDGNTIYF | TGTGCCAGCAGTATCGATGGAAACACCATATATTTT
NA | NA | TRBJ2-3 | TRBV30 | CAWSMGARKDF | TGTGCCTGGAGTATGGGGGCGCGAAAGGATTTT
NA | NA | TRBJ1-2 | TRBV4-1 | CASSQQTYTGYGYTF | TGCGCCAGCAGCCAACAGACATATACGGGCTATGGCTACACCTTC
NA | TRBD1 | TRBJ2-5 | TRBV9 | CASSPQQGIQETQYF | TGTGCCAGCAGCCCACAACAGGGGATCCAAGAGACCCAGTACTTC
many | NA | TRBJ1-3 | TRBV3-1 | CASSQVANTIYF | TGTGCCAGCAGCCAAGTCGCCAACACCATATATTTT
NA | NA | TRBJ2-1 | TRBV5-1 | CASSLEPGYNEQFF | TGCGCCAGCAGCTTGGAGCCAGGTTACAATGAGCAGTTCTTC
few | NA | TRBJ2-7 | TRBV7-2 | CASSLVGNEQYF | TGTGCCAGCAGCTTAGTGGGGAACGAGCAGTACTTC
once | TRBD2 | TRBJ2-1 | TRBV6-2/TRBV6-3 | CASSTPGTSGSEQLF | TGTGCCAGCAGTACCCCTGGGACTAGCGGGAGTGAGCAGCTCTTC
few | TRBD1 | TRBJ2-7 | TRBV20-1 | CSARDSTGNNEQYF | TGCAGTGCTAGAGACTCGACAGGGAACAACGAGCAGTACTTC
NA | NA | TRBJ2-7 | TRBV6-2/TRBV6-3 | CASSYSSSGAYEQYF | TGTGCCAGCAGTTACTCGAGTAGCGGAGCCTACGAGCAGTACTTC
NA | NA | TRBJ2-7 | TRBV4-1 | CASSQVIWGVHEQYF | TGCGCCAGCAGCCAAGTTATATGGGGAGTCCACGAGCAGTACTTC
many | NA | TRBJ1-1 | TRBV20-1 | CSASFILNTEAFF | TGCAGTGCTAGTTTTATACTGAACACTGAAGCTTTCTTT
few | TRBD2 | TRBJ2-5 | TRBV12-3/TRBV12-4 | CASSATSGVETQYF | TGTGCCAGCAGCGCTACTAGCGGGGTGGAGACCCAGTACTTC